What follows are 15 T cell receptor beta chains derived from one specimen sequenced in a study of blood T cells in healthy people across ages. Together with a sample-barcoded 5' primer, a J-beta primer mix was included in a second PCR lasting about 7 to 11 cycles. Using its own MiXCR run on the 5' RACE reads, TCRdb lists one record per CDR3 protein. The sample includes about 1.8 million distinct CDR3 sequences, about 50% of them seen just once. Specimen: blood. These receptors were collected from a woman in her thirties or forties in good health.

The chain employs TRBV6-6 and TRBJ2-2; D remains unclear. V gave up 2 bases and J gave up 4 bases, with 5 bases separating them. Germline loops: CDR1 MNHNY, CDR2 SVGAGI (reference sequence). The CDR3 is made up of 13 amino acids. This CDR3 is CASSYVSTGELFF. CDR3 sequence (DNA): TGTGCCAGCAGTTACGTCTCCACCGGGGAGCTGTTTTTT.

This clonotype was seen a single time. This chain links TRBV5-1 with TRBJ2-3, with TRBD2 matching 11 bases. Germline V gene sequence: CDR1 SGHRS, CDR2 YFSETQ. This CDR3 is 16 amino acids long. V gave up 0 bases and J gave up 7 bases; unmatched junction bases: 7. CDR3 residues: CASSLVATSGDHTQYF. The CDR3 DNA sequence: TGCGCCAGCAGCTTGGTGGCGACTAGCGGGGATCATACGCAGTATTTT.

The rearrangement uses TRBV10-3 and TRBJ2-5; possibly TRBD1 for D (5 bases). The germline V gene encodes CDR1 ENHRY and CDR2 SYGVKD. Trimming pared 1 base from V and 4 bases from J, leaving 16 bases between. The CDR3 runs to 16 residues. CDR3 DNA: TGTGCCATCAGTGAGTTAAAAGGGGCGTTTTCAGAGACCCAGTACTTC. It specifies CAISELKGAFSETQYF.

This clonotype has just one count. The chain links TRBV6-5 to TRBJ1-2, with D perhaps matching TRBD1 (6 bases). Germline lookup yields CDR1 MNHEY and CDR2 SVGAGI. The V gene lost 1 base and the J gene lost 5 bases, with 11 bases spanning the gap. CDR3 size: 14 residues. In DNA form, the CDR3 reads TGTGCCAGCAGTTACTTGGGGGGCGGTTATGGCTACACCTTC. It codes for CASSYLGGGYGYTF.

This clonotype was seen more than once but under ten times. The rearrangement uses TRBV4-3 and TRBJ2-1, with 7 bases lining up with TRBD1. The germline V gene encodes CDR1 LGHNA and CDR2 YSLEER. This CDR3 region has 17 residues. V lost 0 bases, J lost 5 bases, and 10 bases stayed unmatched. For the CDR3, the DNA is TGCGCCAGCAGCCAAGACAGGGGGAAACGCACAAACAATGAGCAGTTCTTC. Its protein product is CASSQDRGKRTNNEQFF.

This rearrangement joins TRBV7-9 to TRBJ2-7; D is perhaps TRBD2 (6 bases). V was shortened by 5 bases and J by 2 bases, with 13 bases between the two germline ends. Germline V gene data show CDR1 as SEHNR and CDR2 as FQNEAQ (reference sequence). The CDR3 contains 14 residues. The CDR3 nucleotides read TGTGCCAGCAGCACCCGGGACTCTACCTACGAGCAGTACTTC. Protein product: CASSTRDSTYEQYF.

This chain joins TRBV28 and TRBJ2-3; perhaps D is TRBD1 or TRBD2 (6 bases each). CDR3 size: 15 residues. Germline-derived CDR1 and CDR2 are MDHEN and SYDVKM. V was cut by 5 bases and J by 4 bases, with 16 bases left in between. DNA for the CDR3: TGTGCCAGCAGTGGAACAGGGACTCCACCAGATACGCAGTATTTT. It encodes CASSGTGTPPDTQYF. The variable domain in full, with the rest retrieved from reference TRBV28 and TRBJ2-3, is DVKVTQSSRYLVKRTGEKVFLECVQDMDHENMFWYRQDPGLGLRLIYFSYDVKMKEKGDIPEGYSVSREKKERFSLILESASTNQTSMYLCASSGTGTPPDTQYFGPGTRLTVL.

The chain carries TRBV5-1 and TRBJ2-1; 9 nucleotides match TRBD1. The CDR3 is made up of 15 amino acids. Germline V gives CDR1 SGHRS, CDR2 YFSETQ. J gave up 9 bases and V 6 bases, and 13 bases lay outside the gene matches. DNA for the CDR3: TGCGCCAGCACCCACTCGGGACAGGGACAGGGTGAGCAGTTCTTC. Its translation: CASTHSGQGQGEQFF.

This clonotype occurred once. This rearrangement joins TRBV28 to TRBJ1-1, with D tentatively TRBD1 (5 bases). From germline, CDR1 is MDHEN and CDR2 SYDVKM. Trimming took off 2 bases at V and 1 base at J, with 17 bases between the two ends. The length of the CDR3 is 17 residues. CDR3 DNA: TGTGCCAGCAGTTTAGAGGGGCGAGGACGGTCGAACACTGAAGCTTTCTTT. It codes for CASSLEGRGRSNTEAFF. Using reference TRBV28 and TRBJ1-1 for the parts outside the CDR3, the full variable domain is DVKVTQSSRYLVKRTGEKVFLECVQDMDHENMFWYRQDPGLGLRLIYFSYDVKMKEKGDIPEGYSVSREKKERFSLILESASTNQTSMYLCASSLEGRGRSNTEAFFGQGTRLTVV.

Only a few counts were recorded for this clonotype. The rearrangement uses TRBV6-1 and TRBJ2-5, with a weak D call TRBD1 (5 bases). This CDR3 region has 14 residues. V lost 4 bases and J 2 bases, leaving 11 bases between the germline ends. Per the germline V gene, CDR1 is MNHNS and CDR2 is SASEGT. The CDR3 DNA follows: TGTGCCAGCAGTGCACAGGAATCGCAAGAGACCCAGTACTTC. Amino acid sequence: CASSAQESQETQYF.

Points on this clonotype: A read error may account for a junction end that differs from germline. The V and J genes are TRBV7-2 and TRBJ2-5; maybe TRBD1 (5 bases). Looked up from germline, CDR1 is SGHTA and CDR2 is FQGNSA. The length of the CDR3 is 14 residues. CDR3 coding DNA: TGTGTCAGCAGCTTATCGGGCAGGGTCGAGACCCAGTACTTC. Translation: CVSSLSGRVETQYF.

V gene TRBV28 combines with J gene TRBJ1-2; 7 nucleotides match TRBD1. Germline CDR1 reads MDHEN; CDR2 reads SYDVKM. There are 15 residues in the CDR3. V dropped 6 bases and J dropped 0; count of bases not matched to a gene: 7. The CDR3 region is CASRSTGEANYGYTF. The CDR3 nucleotides read TGTGCCAGCAGGTCTACAGGGGAGGCTAACTATGGCTACACCTTC.

The chain couples TRBV6-1 to TRBJ2-3; 11 bases are shared with TRBD2. The ends lost 7 bases at V and 6 bases at J; junction bases unmatched: 18. The CDR3 consists of 18 residues. Germline V lookup: CDR1 MNHNS, CDR2 SASEGT. This CDR3 reads CASKGLAGGTIVSDTQYF. The CDR3 nucleotides read TGTGCCAGCAAAGGGCTAGCGGGGGGCACCATCGTATCGGATACGCAGTATTTT.

This clonotype was counted only a few times. J is TRBJ1-2 and V is TRBV24-1; no firm D call. The CDR3 is made up of 12 amino acids. The germline V gene encodes CDR1 KGHDR and CDR2 SFDVKD. Between the trimmed V and J ends, which lost 5 bases and 6 bases, there was a span of 9 bases. CDR3 sequence: CATSGPLDGYTF. CDR3 coding DNA: TGTGCCACCAGTGGGCCTTTAGATGGCTACACCTTC.

The sample holds a few counts of this clonotype. The rearrangement joins TRBV6-1 to TRBJ2-7, with D perhaps TRBD1 (6 bases). This CDR3 spans 15 amino acids. Germline CDR1 MNHNS, CDR2 SASEGT. The germline V and J ends were trimmed by 5 bases and 0 bases, with 14 bases remaining between them. The CDR3 nucleotides are TGTGCCAGCAGTAGCTTCCGGGACAACTCCTACGAGCAGTACTTC. This sequence encodes CASSSFRDNSYEQYF.